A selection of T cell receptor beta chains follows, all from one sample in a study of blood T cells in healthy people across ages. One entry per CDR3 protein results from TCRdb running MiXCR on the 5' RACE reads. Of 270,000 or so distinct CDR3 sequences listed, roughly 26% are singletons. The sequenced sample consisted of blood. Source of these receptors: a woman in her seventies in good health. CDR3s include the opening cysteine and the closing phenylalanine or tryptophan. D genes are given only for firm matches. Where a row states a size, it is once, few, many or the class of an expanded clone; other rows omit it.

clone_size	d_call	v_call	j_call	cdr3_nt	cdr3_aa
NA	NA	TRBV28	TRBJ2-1	TGTGCCAGCAGTTTGACGTCGACCTTAGTTCAGTTCTTC	CASSLTSTLVQFF
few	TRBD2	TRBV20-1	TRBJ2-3	TGCAGTGCCATTTCGACTAGCGGGAGTGTGGATACGCAGTATTTT	CSAISTSGSVDTQYF
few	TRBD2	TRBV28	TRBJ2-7	TGTGCCAGCAATATAGCGGGTAGCTCCTACGAGCAGTACTTC	CASNIAGSSYEQYF
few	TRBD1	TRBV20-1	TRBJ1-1	TGCAGTGCTACGAGGGACAGGGGGCGGACTAACACTGAAGCTTTCTTT	CSATRDRGRTNTEAFF
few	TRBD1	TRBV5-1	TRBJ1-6	TGCGCCAGCAGCTTGTGGACAGGGGTTGATTCACCCCTCCACTTT	CASSLWTGVDSPLHF
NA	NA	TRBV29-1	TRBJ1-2	TGCAGCGTTGCTAAGGACCAATATGGCTACACCTTC	CSVAKDQYGYTF
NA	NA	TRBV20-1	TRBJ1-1	TGCAGTGCCCCGGACCAGAACACTGAAGCTTTCTTT	CSAPDQNTEAFF
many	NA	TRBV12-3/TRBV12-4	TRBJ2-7	TGTGCCAGCAGCTCCATGCGGTACGCCCACGAGCAGTACTTC	CASSSMRYAHEQYF
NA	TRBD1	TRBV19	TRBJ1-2	TGTGCCAGTAGTATGCGGACAGGGGGCGCCTACTATGGCTACACCTTC	CASSMRTGGAYYGYTF
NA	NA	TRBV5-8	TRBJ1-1	TGTGCCAGCAGCTTGGTGCCGGGGGGTGAAGCTTTCTTT	CASSLVPGGEAFF
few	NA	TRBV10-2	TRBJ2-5	TGCGCCAGCAGTGACCAAAAGGGGCGTCTCGAGACCCAGTACTTC	CASSDQKGRLETQYF
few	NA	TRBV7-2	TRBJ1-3	TGTGCCAGCAGCTTCACAGGGAACTCTGGAAACACCATATATTTT	CASSFTGNSGNTIYF
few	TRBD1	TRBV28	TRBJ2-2	TGTGCCAGCAGTCCAGGGGGATTTGGGGAGCTGTTTTTT	CASSPGGFGELFF
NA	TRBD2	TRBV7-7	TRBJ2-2	TGTGCTAGCAGCTTAGAAACTAGCGGGGCCACCGGGGAGCTGTTTTTT	CASSLETSGATGELFF
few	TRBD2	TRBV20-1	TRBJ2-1	TGCAGTGCTAGCGACCCGGGACTAGCATCGGATGAGCAGTTCTTC	CSASDPGLASDEQFF
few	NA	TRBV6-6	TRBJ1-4	TGTGCCAGCAGTTACTCTTCAGGCCCTAATGAAGAACTGTTTTTT	CASSYSSGPNEELFF
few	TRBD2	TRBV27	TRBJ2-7	TGTGCCAGCAGGGCATTGACTAGCGGGGTCTACGAGCAGTACTTC	CASRALTSGVYEQYF
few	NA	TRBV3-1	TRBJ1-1	TGTGCCAGCAGCCCCCAGGGAGGGACCGTTCAAGCTTTCTTT	CASSPQGGTVQAFF
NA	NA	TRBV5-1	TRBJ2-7	TGCGCCAGCAGCCGGGAGAGCTCCTACGAGCAGTACTTC	CASSRESSYEQYF
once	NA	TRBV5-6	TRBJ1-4	TGTGCCAGCAGCCTCCGGTTTTCTGGTAATGAAAAACTGTTTTTT	CASSLRFSGNEKLFF
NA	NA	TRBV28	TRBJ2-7	TGTGCCAGCAGTTTACGGGGGGCGTCTAAATACGAGCAGTACTTC	CASSLRGASKYEQYF
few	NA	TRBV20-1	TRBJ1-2	TGCAGTGCTAGAGATTCCCAGGGCCGAAACTATGGCTACACCTTC	CSARDSQGRNYGYTF
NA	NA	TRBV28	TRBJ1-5	TGTGCCAGCAAAGTGGAGGTACATCAGCCCCAGCATTTT	CASKVEVHQPQHF
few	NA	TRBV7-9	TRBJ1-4	TGTGCCAGCAGCCCACGACAGTCTAATGAAAAACTGTTTTTT	CASSPRQSNEKLFF
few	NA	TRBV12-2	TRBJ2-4	TGTGCAAGTCGCGTGACGGGACAGGATCTAGCCAAAAACATTCAGTACTTC	CASRVTGQDLAKNIQYF
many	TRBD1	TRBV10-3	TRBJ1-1	TGTGCCATCAGGGAGACAGGGGGGATGAACACTGAAGCTTTCTTT	CAIRETGGMNTEAFF
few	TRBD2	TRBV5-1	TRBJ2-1	TGCGCCAGCAGCTTGAGGGGGACCGGGACTAGCGCCTACAATGAGCAGTTCTTC	CASSLRGTGTSAYNEQFF
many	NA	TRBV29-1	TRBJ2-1	TGCAGCGTTGAGGTAGTGAGGAACGAGTTCTTC	CSVEVVRNEFF
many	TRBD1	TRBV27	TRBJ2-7	TGTGCCAGCAGTTTAAAAGGGACAGGGGTAGGATACGAGCAGTACTTC	CASSLKGTGVGYEQYF
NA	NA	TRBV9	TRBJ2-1	TGTGCCAGCAGCGTAGTTTCACAGGGTATTCGGGAGGAGCAGTTCTTC	CASSVVSQGIREEQFF
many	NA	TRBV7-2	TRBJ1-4	TGTGCCAGCAGCTTAGGGGGTTATGAAAAACTGTTTTTT	CASSLGGYEKLFF
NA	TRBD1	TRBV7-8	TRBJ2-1	TGTGCCAGCAGCTCAGACAGGGTTCGACACAATGAGCAGTTCTTC	CASSSDRVRHNEQFF
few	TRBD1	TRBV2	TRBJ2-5	TGTGCCAGCAGTGGGACAGGGAATCATCAAGAGACCCAGTACTTC	CASSGTGNHQETQYF
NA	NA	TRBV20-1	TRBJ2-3	TGCAGTGCCCAGGAAGATACGCAGTATTTT	CSAQEDTQYF
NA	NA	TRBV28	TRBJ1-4	TGTGCCAGCACTAAAGGGGTGCGGAGTGAAAAACTGTTTTTT	CASTKGVRSEKLFF
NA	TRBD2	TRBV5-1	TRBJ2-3	TGCGCCAGCAGCTCACAGCGGGGGGCCACAGATACGCAGTATTTT	CASSSQRGATDTQYF
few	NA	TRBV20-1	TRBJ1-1	TGCAGTGCTAGAATTGGGCTCACTGAAGCTTTCTTT	CSARIGLTEAFF
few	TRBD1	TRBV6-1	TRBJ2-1	TGTGCCAGCAGTGAAGAAGACAGGGGTATCAATGAGCAGTTCTTC	CASSEEDRGINEQFF
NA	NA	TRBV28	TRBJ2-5	TGTGCCAGCACGAGCGTACAAGAGACCCAGTACTTC	CASTSVQETQYF
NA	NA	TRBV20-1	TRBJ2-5	TGCAGTGCTAGTAACCTAGGAGAGACCCAGTACTTC	CSASNLGETQYF
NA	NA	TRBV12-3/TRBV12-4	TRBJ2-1	TGTGCCAGCAGCAGTAAGGGCGAGCAGTTCTTC	CASSSKGEQFF
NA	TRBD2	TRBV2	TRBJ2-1	TGTGCCAGCAGTGAGTCAGGGACTAGAGGCTATCATGAGCAGTTCTTC	CASSESGTRGYHEQFF
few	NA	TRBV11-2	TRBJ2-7	TGTGCCAGCAGCTTAGATCAGGACTACCGATACGAGCAGTACTTC	CASSLDQDYRYEQYF
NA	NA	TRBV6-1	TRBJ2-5	TGTGCCAGCAGTGAAGGGAGGTGGGGGACCCAGTACTTC	CASSEGRWGTQYF
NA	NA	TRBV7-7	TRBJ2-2	TGTGCTAGCAGCTTATCGGCGGCCGGGGAGCTGTTTTTT	CASSLSAAGELFF
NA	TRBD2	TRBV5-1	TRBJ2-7	TGCGCCAGCAGCCCGGGGGGTAGCGGGATCTCCTACGAGCAGTACTTC	CASSPGGSGISYEQYF
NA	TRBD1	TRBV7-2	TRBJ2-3	TGTGCCAGCAGCTTGATCGGACAGGGTCCAGATACGCAGTATTTT	CASSLIGQGPDTQYF